These 19 T cell receptor beta chains originate from one sample sequenced in a study of blood T cell repertoires in COVID-19. Data came from immunoSEQ multiplex PCR; TCRdb stores just in-frame clones and leaves some out. The profile shows roughly 190,000 clones, around four fifths of them singletons. The source material was peripheral blood. These receptors all stem from a human donor in a cohort sampled during active COVID-19.

V gene TRBV7-3 combines with J gene TRBJ2-2, with D perhaps matching TRBD1 (6 bases). From germline, CDR1 is SGHTA and CDR2 FQGTGA. This CDR3 has 13 residues. Trimming removed 5 bases from V and 3 bases from J, with 7 bases in between. The CDR3 coding sequence is TGTGCCAGCAGCCCAGGGGACACCGGGGAGCTGTTTTTT. Protein product: CASSPGDTGELFF.

V usage is TRBV7-9 and J usage is TRBJ2-1, with TRBD2 matching 7 bases. Germline V gene data show CDR1 as SEHNR and CDR2 as FQNEAQ (reference sequence). Losses at the gene ends were 1 base for V and 8 bases for J; bases not matched to a gene: 14. The CDR3 is made up of 17 amino acids. In nucleotides, the CDR3 is TGTGCCAGCAGCTTAGGTCTTGCTAGCGGTCTGGTAGATGAGCAGTTCTTC. Its protein product is CASSLGLASGLVDEQFF. The variable domain in full, completed from reference TRBV7-9 and TRBJ2-1, reads DTGVSQNPRHKITKRGQNVTFRCDPISEHNRLYWYRQTLGQGPEFLTYFQNEAQLEKSRLLSDRFSAERPKGSFSTLEIQRTEQGDSAMYLCASSLGLASGLVDEQFFGPGTRLTVL.

This clone was seen just once. This chain joins TRBV7-2 and TRBJ1-4; 9 bases agree with TRBD1. The trim removed 5 bases at V and 4 bases at J, leaving 2 bases unmatched. Germline loops: CDR1 SGHTA, CDR2 FQGNSA. There are 14 residues in the CDR3. The CDR3 sequence: CASSLTGGNEKLFF. The DNA of the CDR3 is TGTGCCAGCAGCCTGACAGGGGGTAATGAAAAACTGTTTTTT.

Only one count was recorded for this clone. V gene TRBV7-8 combines with J gene TRBJ2-2; possible D gene TRBD2, 7 bases. The V gene lost 5 bases and the J gene lost 0 bases, with 22 bases spanning the gap. In germline, CDR1 is SGHVS, CDR2 FQNEAQ. This CDR3 has 19 residues. The CDR3 coding sequence is TGTGCCAGCAGCCCTTGGCGGTCCCCGGGGGGCTCGAACACCGGGGAGCTGTTTTTT. It translates to CASSPWRSPGGSNTGELFF.

Written as DNA, the CDR3 is TGTGCCAGCAGCCAGGGGACCCTCTACGAGCAGTACTTC. Translated, it gives CASSQGTLYEQYF. V gene TRBV6-5 combines with J gene TRBJ2-7, with D possibly being TRBD1 (6 bases). V lost 6 bases and J lost 3, with 12 bases in between. CDR3 size: 13 residues. From germline, CDR1 is MNHEY and CDR2 SVGAGI.

V gene TRBV2 combines with J gene TRBJ2-2, with 7 bases identical to TRBD1. With V trimmed by 7 bases and J by 1 base, 9 bases remained unmatched. The CDR3 is made up of 16 amino acids. Germline CDR1 reads SNHLY; CDR2 reads FYNNEI. CDR3 bases: TGTGCCAGCACAGGCAACAGGGGCATGAACACCGGGGAGCTGTTTTTT. This sequence encodes CASTGNRGMNTGELFF.

The J gene is TRBJ2-5, the V gene TRBV5-1; TRBD1 might be the D (7 bases). V was shortened by 5 bases and J by 2 bases, with 13 bases between the two germline ends. This CDR3 region has 14 residues. From germline, CDR1 is SGHRS and CDR2 YFSETQ. The CDR3 sequence: CASSSAGGQETQYF. The CDR3 DNA follows: TGCGCCAGCAGTTCTGCAGGGGGGCAAGAGACCCAGTACTTC.

The chain has TRBV2 and TRBJ1-2; D is ambiguous. Germline lookup yields CDR1 SNHLY and CDR2 FYNNEI. The CDR3 covers 10 residues. V lost 6 bases and J lost 5, with 4 bases in between. CDR3 nucleotide sequence: TGTGCCAGCAGACAGTATGGCTACACCTTC. Translating gives CASRQYGYTF.

V gene TRBV7-9 combines with J gene TRBJ2-3; TRBD2 might be the D (5 bases). The V gene lost 5 bases and the J gene lost 6 bases, with 12 bases spanning the gap. The germline gives CDR1 SEHNR, CDR2 FQNEAQ (reference sequence). The CDR3 loop spans 13 amino acids. Written as DNA, the CDR3 is TGTGCCAGCAGCGCAGGAAGCGGTGATACGCAGTATTTT. Its protein is CASSAGSGDTQYF.

The chain links TRBV30 to TRBJ1-6; the match to TRBD1 covers 11 bases. The germline V gene has CDR1 GTSNPN and CDR2 SVGIG (reference sequence). The V gene end was trimmed by 3 bases and the J gene end by 10 bases; junction bases not matched to a gene: 2. This CDR3 is 13 amino acids long. The CDR3 loop is CAWRGQGESPLHF. For the CDR3, the DNA is TGTGCCTGGAGGGGACAGGGGGAATCACCCCTCCACTTT.

The genes are TRBV5-4 and TRBJ2-3; tentative D call: TRBD2 (6 bases). V lost 0 bases and J 5 bases, leaving 7 bases between the germline ends. Germline V gene lookup returns CDR1 SGHNT and CDR2 YYREEE (reference sequence). CDR3 size: 13 residues. CDR3 bases: TGTGCCAGCAGCTTGGTGGGGGGAGATACGCAGTATTTT. This encodes CASSLVGGDTQYF.

The rearrangement uses TRBV7-3 and TRBJ1-1; 7 bases align to TRBD1. J lost 7 bases, V lost 3 bases, and 5 bases had no gene match. Germline V CDR1 and CDR2: SGHTA, FQGTGA. The CDR3 sequence is 13 residues long. DNA for the CDR3: TGTGCCAGCAGCTTCGGGACAGCTGGTGAAGCTTTCTTT. It encodes CASSFGTAGEAFF.

This clone came up once. The J gene is TRBJ1-1, the V gene TRBV5-6; 9 bases are a match to TRBD1. Germline V lookup: CDR1 SGHDT, CDR2 YYEEEE. This CDR3 has 13 amino acids. V was pared by 2 bases and J by 7 bases, with 3 bases of the junction left unmatched. The CDR3 DNA reads TGTGCCAGCAGCTTACAGGGGGCGGGTGAAGCTTTCTTT. Amino acid sequence: CASSLQGAGEAFF.

The V call is TRBV7-9, the J call TRBJ2-7, with D possibly matching TRBD1 (5 bases). The CDR3 has 15 amino acids. The germline V gene has CDR1 SEHNR and CDR2 FQNEAQ (reference sequence). V lost 4 bases and J 0 bases, leaving 13 bases between the germline ends. In DNA form, the CDR3 reads TGTGCCAGCAGCTATCCCCAGGGTCACTCCTACGAGCAGTACTTC. Its protein product is CASSYPQGHSYEQYF.

CDR3 loop: CASSYLSGGSGNTIYF. CDR3 in DNA: TGCGCCAGCAGCTACCTCAGCGGGGGTTCTGGAAACACCATATATTTT. The gene calls are TRBV5-1 and TRBJ1-3, with a weak D call TRBD1 (5 bases). Between the trimmed V and J ends, which lost 3 bases and 1 base, there was a span of 14 bases. The CDR3 totals 16 residues. Germline CDR1 and CDR2: SGHRS and YFSETQ.

The chain is built from TRBV5-1 and TRBJ2-2; 10 bases agree with TRBD2. CDR3 size: 15 residues. V shed 4 bases, J shed 3 bases, and the junction held 3 bases outside the gene matches. The germline CDR1 and CDR2 sequences are SGHRS and YFSETQ. The CDR3 sequence: CASSPSGRYTGELFF. The CDR3 coding sequence is TGCGCCAGCAGCCCTAGCGGGAGATACACCGGGGAGCTGTTTTTT.

This clone occurred many times. The rearrangement links TRBV5-5 to TRBJ2-1; 10 bases are a match to TRBD1. This CDR3 contains 15 residues. With V trimmed by 4 bases and J by 6 bases, 7 bases remained unmatched. Germline V gives CDR1 SGHKS, CDR2 YYEKEE (reference sequence). The CDR3 nucleotides are TGTGCCAGCAGCGGGACAGGGGTCCGACTCAATGAGCAGTTCTTC. Translated: CASSGTGVRLNEQFF.

This chain links TRBV18 with TRBJ2-5, with 11 bases matching TRBD2. The CDR3 runs to 15 residues. CDR1 and CDR2 (germline): KGHSH, LQKENI. Losses at the gene ends were 3 bases for V and 4 bases for J; bases not matched to a gene: 4. CDR3: CASSPVGLAGETQYF. CDR3 in DNA: TGTGCCAGCTCACCCGTTGGACTAGCGGGAGAGACCCAGTACTTC.

V is TRBV7-2 and J is TRBJ2-5, with 11 bases aligning to TRBD1. Germline V gives CDR1 SGHTA, CDR2 FQGNSA. J was trimmed by 3 bases and V by 3 bases; bases with no gene match: 6. The CDR3 has 16 residues. DNA of the CDR3: TGTGCCAGCAGCTTCCTTGGGACAGGGGGAAAAGAGACCCAGTACTTC. Its protein is CASSFLGTGGKETQYF.